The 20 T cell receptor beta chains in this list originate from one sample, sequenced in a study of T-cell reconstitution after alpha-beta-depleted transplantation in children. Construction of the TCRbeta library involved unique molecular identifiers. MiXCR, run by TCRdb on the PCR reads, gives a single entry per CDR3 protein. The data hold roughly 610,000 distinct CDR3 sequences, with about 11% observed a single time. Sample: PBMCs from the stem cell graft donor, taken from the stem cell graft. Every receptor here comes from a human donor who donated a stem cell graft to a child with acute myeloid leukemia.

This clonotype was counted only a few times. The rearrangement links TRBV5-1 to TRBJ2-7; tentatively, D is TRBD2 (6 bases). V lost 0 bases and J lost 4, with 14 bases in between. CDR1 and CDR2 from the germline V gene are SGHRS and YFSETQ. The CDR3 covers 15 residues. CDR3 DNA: TGCGCCAGCAGCTTGGGCGGGACGGCCGAATACGAGCAGTACTTC. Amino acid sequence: CASSLGGTAEYEQYF.

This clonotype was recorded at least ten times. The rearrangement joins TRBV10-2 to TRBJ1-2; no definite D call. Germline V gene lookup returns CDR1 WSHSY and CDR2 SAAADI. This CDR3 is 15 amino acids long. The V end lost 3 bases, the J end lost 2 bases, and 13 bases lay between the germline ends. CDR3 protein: CASSDRVTVNYGYTF. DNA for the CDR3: TGCGCCAGCAGTGATAGGGTGACGGTGAACTATGGCTACACCTTC.

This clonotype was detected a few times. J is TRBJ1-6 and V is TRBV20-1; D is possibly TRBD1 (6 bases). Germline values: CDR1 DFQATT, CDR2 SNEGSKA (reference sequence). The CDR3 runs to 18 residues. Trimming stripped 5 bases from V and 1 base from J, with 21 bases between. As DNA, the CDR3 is TGCAGTGCTCGAAAACTAACAAGGGGGTGGTCCTATAATTCACCCCTCCACTTT. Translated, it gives CSARKLTRGWSYNSPLHF.

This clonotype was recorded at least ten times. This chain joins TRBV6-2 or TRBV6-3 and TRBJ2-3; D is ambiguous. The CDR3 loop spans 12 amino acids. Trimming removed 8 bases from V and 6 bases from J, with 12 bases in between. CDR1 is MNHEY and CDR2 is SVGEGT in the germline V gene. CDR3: CASDQDGDTQYF. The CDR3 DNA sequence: TGTGCCAGCGACCAGGATGGGGATACGCAGTATTTT.

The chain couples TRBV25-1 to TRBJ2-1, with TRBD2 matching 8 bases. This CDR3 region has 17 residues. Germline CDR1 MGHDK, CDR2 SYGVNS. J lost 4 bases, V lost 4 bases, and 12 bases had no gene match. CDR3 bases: TGTGCCAGCAGTGGGTGGACAGTCGGGGGGGTATACAATGAGCAGTTCTTC. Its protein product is CASSGWTVGGVYNEQFF. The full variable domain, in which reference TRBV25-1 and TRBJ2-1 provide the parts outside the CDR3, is EADIYQTPRYLVIGTGKKITLECSQTMGHDKMYWYQQDPGMELHLIHYSYGVNSTEKGDLSSESTVSRIRTEHFPLTLESARPSHTSQYLCASSGWTVGGVYNEQFFGPGTRLTVL.

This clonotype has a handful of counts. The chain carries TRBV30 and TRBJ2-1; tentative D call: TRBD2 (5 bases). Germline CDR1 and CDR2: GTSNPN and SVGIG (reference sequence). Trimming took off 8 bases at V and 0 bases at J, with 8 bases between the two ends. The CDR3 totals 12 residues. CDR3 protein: CAQRSSYNEQFF. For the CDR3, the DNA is TGTGCCCAGCGGAGCTCCTACAATGAGCAGTTCTTC.

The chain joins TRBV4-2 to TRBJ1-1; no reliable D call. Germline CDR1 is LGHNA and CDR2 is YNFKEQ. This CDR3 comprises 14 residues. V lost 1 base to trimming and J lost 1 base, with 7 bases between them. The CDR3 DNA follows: TGTGCCAGCAGCCAAGTTAACAGGAACACTGAAGCTTTCTTT. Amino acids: CASSQVNRNTEAFF.

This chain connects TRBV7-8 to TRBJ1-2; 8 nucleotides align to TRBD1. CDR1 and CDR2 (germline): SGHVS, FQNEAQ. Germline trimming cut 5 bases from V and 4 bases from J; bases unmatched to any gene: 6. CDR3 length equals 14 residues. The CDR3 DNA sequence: TGTGCCAGCAGCCAAGACAGGGGTGCCTATGGCTACACCTTC. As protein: CASSQDRGAYGYTF. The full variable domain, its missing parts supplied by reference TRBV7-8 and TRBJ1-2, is GAGVSQSPRYKVAKRGQDVALRCDPISGHVSLFWYQQALGQGPEFLTYFQNEAQLDKSGLPSDRFFAERPEGSVSTLKIQRTQQEDSAVYLCASSQDRGAYGYTFGSGTRLTVV.

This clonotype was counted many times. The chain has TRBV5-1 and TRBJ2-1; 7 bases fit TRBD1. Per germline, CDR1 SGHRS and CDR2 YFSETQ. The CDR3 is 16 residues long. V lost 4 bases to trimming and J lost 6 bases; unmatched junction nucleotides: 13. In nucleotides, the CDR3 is TGCGCCAGCAGCGCTAATACACAGGGGTTCTCCAATGAGCAGTTCTTC. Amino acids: CASSANTQGFSNEQFF.

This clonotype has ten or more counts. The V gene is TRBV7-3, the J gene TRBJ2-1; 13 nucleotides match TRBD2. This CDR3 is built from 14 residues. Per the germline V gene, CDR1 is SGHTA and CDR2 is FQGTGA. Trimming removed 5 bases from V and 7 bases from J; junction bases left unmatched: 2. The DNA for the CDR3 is TGTGCCAGCAGCCCGACTAGCGGGAGGAATGAGCAGTTCTTC. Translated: CASSPTSGRNEQFF.

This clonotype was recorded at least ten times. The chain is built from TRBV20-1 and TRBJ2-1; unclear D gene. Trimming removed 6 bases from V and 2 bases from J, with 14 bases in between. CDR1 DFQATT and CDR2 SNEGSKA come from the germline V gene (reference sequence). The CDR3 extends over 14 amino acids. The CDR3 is CSAQYSSTYNEQFF. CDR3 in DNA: TGCAGTGCCCAGTATAGTTCCACCTACAATGAGCAGTTCTTC.

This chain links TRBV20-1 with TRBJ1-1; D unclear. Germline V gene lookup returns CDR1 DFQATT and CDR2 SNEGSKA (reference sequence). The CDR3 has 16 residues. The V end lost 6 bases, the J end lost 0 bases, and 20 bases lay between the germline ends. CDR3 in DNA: TGCAGTGCCCTAGACGTCTCCGGACGGTTGAACACTGAAGCTTTCTTT. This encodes CSALDVSGRLNTEAFF.

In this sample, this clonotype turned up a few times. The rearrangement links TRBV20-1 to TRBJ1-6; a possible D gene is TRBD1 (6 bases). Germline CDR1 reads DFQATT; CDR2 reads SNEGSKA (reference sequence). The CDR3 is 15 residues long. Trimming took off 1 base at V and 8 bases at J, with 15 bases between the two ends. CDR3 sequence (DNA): TGCAGTGCTAGAGTAGGGGGGACGGCGGATTCACCCCTCCACTTT. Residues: CSARVGGTADSPLHF.

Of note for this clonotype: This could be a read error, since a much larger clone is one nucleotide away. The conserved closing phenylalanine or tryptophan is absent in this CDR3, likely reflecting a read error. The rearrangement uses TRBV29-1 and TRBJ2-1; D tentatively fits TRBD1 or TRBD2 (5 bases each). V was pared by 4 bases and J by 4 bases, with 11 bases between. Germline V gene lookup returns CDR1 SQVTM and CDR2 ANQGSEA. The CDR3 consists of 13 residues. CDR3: CSVGRDGYNEQFY. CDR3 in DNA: TGCAGCGTTGGTCGGGACGGATACAATGAGCAGTTCTAC.

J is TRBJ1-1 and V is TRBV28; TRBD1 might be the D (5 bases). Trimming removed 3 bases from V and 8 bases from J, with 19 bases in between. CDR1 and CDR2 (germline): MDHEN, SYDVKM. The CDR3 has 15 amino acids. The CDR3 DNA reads TGTGCCAGCAGTTTCCCGCAGGGATTCTTGAGGGAAGCTTTCTTT. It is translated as CASSFPQGFLREAFF.

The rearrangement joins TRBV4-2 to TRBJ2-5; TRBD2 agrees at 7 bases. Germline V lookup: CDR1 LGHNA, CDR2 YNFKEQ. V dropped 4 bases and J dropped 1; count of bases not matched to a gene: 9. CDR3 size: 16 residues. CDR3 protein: CASSRQAAGAQETQYF. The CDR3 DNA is TGTGCCAGCAGCCGGCAAGCGGCGGGAGCCCAAGAGACCCAGTACTTC.

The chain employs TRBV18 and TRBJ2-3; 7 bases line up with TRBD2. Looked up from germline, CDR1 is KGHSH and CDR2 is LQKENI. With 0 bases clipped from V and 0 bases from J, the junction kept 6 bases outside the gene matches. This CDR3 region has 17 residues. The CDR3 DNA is TGTGCCAGCTCACCACCCCGACTAGCCCGCAGCACAGATACGCAGTATTTT. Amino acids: CASSPPRLARSTDTQYF. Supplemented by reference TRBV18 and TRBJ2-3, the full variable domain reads NAGVMQNPRHLVRRRGQEARLRCSPMKGHSHVYWYRQLPEEGLKFMVYLQKENIIDESGMPKERFSAEFPKEGPSILRIQQVVRGDSAAYFCASSPPRLARSTDTQYFGPGTRLTVL.

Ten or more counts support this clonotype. The CDR3 sequence: CSATKSGSSYNEQFF. For the CDR3, the DNA is TGCAGTGCTACTAAAAGCGGGAGCTCCTACAATGAGCAGTTCTTC. The chain combines TRBV20-1 with TRBJ2-1; 8 bases fit TRBD2. This CDR3 is 15 amino acids long. V was clipped by 4 bases and J by 0 bases; unmatched bases: 5. Germline lookup yields CDR1 DFQATT and CDR2 SNEGSKA (reference sequence).

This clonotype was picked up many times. Here the CDR3 reads CASSLDHAGGRGSYNEQFF. DNA for the CDR3: TGTGCCAGCAGCTTAGATCATGCGGGAGGGCGCGGCTCCTACAATGAGCAGTTCTTC. V is TRBV11-2 and J is TRBJ2-1, with 9 positions matching TRBD2. CDR1 is SGHAT and CDR2 is FQNNGV in the germline V gene. Losses at the gene ends were 0 bases for V and 0 bases for J; bases not matched to a gene: 9. CDR3 length equals 19 residues.

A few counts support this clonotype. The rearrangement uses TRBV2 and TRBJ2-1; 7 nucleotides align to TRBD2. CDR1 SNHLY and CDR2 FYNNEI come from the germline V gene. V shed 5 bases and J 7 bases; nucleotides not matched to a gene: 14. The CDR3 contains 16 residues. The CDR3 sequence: CASSSREARFVNEQFF. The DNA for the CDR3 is TGTGCCAGCAGTAGCCGGGAGGCTAGGTTTGTAAATGAGCAGTTCTTC.